This T cell receptor beta chain was captured in a study of pediatric ulcerative colitis. This clone is medium-sized. The antigen is undetermined. TCRdb's copy holds only in-frame clones and misses some; the assay was immunoSEQ multiplex PCR. The sample lists more than 35,000 clones; around three quarters were seen once. Points from the study as a whole: A couple of patients' blood samples yielded substantially fewer templates. This repertoire reflects total lymphocytes rather than subpopulations like regulatory T cells. A couple of rectal CDR3 clonotypes occurred in all ulcerative colitis patients. Compared with controls, ulcerative colitis showed greater blood-rectum clone sharing.

One to two pinch biopsies were taken from the rectum during colonoscopy. The source is a boy younger than 18 with moderate ulcerative colitis. Input material: gut tissue.

The CDR3 DNA sequence: TGTGCTAGTGGTTTGGACCGTCAGTGGGGCAATCAGCCCCAGCATTTT. Protein product: CASGLDRQWGNQPQHF. The rearrangement uses TRBV12-5 and TRBJ1-5; D is uncertain. Trimming pared 1 base from V and 2 bases from J, leaving 12 bases between. This CDR3 region has 16 residues. The germline CDR1 and CDR2 sequences are LGHNT and FRNRAP.